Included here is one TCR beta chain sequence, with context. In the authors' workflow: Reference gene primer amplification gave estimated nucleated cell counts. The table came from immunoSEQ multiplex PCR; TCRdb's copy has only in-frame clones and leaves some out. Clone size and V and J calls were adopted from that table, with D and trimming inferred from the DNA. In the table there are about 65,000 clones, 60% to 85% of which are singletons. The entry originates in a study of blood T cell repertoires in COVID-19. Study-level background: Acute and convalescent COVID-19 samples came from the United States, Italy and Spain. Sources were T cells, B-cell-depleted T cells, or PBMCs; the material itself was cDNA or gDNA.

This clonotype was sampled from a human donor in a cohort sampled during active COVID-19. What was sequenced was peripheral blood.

The CDR3 protein is CASSREIGYDTQYF. DNA for the CDR3: TGCGCCAGCAGCCGGGAGATCGGTTACGATACGCAGTATTTT. This chain joins TRBV4-3 and TRBJ2-3; tentative D call: TRBD2 (5 bases). Germline CDR1 reads LGHNA; CDR2 reads YSLEER. The V and J ends lost 4 bases and 6 bases respectively, with 14 bases between them. This CDR3 has 14 amino acids.